What follows are 3 T cell receptor beta chains derived from one specimen sequenced in a study of T-cell reconstitution after alpha-beta-depleted transplantation in children. This sample's TCRbeta library carried unique molecular identifier barcodes. TCRdb reprocessed the PCR reads with MiXCR, giving one entry per CDR3 protein. The sample shows roughly 500,000 distinct CDR3 sequences, roughly 18% of them seen only once. Material: PBMCs from the stem cell graft donor, obtained from the stem cell graft. These receptors were taken from a human donor who donated a stem cell graft to a child with acute lymphoblastic leukemia.

The chain joins TRBV7-9 to TRBJ2-5; tentatively, D is TRBD1 (6 bases). This CDR3 region has 15 residues. V lost 2 bases to trimming and J lost 5 bases, with 15 bases between them. CDR1 is SEHNR and CDR2 is FQNEAQ in the germline V gene (reference sequence). CDR3 in amino acids: CASSLLIGGEETQYF. CDR3 nucleotide sequence: TGTGCCAGCAGCTTATTAATAGGGGGAGAGGAGACCCAGTACTTC.

CDR3 DNA sequence: TGTGCCATCAGTGAGAGGGGCTTGAGCTACGAGCAGTACTTC. It encodes CAISERGLSYEQYF. The chain links TRBV10-3 to TRBJ2-7, with a possible D match to TRBD1 (5 bases). The V gene's germline CDR1 is ENHRY and CDR2 SYGVKD. V lost 2 bases and J 3 bases, leaving 11 bases between the germline ends. The CDR3 is 14 residues long.

V and J are TRBV4-2 and TRBJ2-7; 9 bases line up with TRBD1. Germline trimming cut 1 base from V and 3 bases from J; bases unmatched to any gene: 10. CDR3 length: 17 amino acids. Germline V CDR1 and CDR2: LGHNA, YNFKEQ. CDR3 DNA: TGTGCCAGCAGCCAAGGTCTCTCGGGGACAGGGAACTACGAGCAGTACTTC. Its protein is CASSQGLSGTGNYEQYF.